What follows are 28 T cell receptor beta chains derived from one specimen sequenced in a study of response to subunit inactivated influenza vaccine. MiXCR was run by TCRdb on the RT-PCR reads, yielding one entry per CDR3 protein. The table lists 550,000 to 600,000 distinct CDR3 sequences, approximately 12% of them singletons. The sequences come from PBMCs from blood, collected on the day of vaccination. Receptors were obtained from a man aged 45 to 65 who received an inactivated influenza vaccine.

This clonotype was seen only a few times. CDR3 in DNA: TGCGCCAGCAGACAGGGGTTTGAAGAGACCCAGTACTTC. It is translated as CASRQGFEETQYF. The rearrangement joins TRBV5-1 to TRBJ2-5; 7 nucleotides match TRBD1. With 5 bases clipped from V and 3 bases from J, the junction kept 4 bases outside the gene matches. This CDR3 is built from 13 residues. The V gene's germline CDR1 is SGHRS and CDR2 YFSETQ.

The rearrangement links TRBV12-3 or TRBV12-4 to TRBJ2-1; D assignment may be TRBD1 or TRBD2 (5 bases each). This CDR3 has 13 residues. Trimming shortened V by 10 bases and J by 8 bases, and 18 bases separated the two germline ends. The CDR3: CATLFDRGYEQFF. As DNA, the CDR3 is TGTGCCACCCTGTTTGATCGGGGCTATGAGCAGTTCTTC.

This clonotype was counted between two and nine times. The chain joins TRBV7-8 to TRBJ2-5; 7 nucleotides agree with TRBD2. Germline assignment: CDR1 SGHVS and CDR2 FQNEAQ. The CDR3 totals 16 residues. V shed 3 bases, J shed 0 bases, and the junction held 7 bases outside the gene matches. The CDR3 reads CASSLVTGTNQETQYF. CDR3 coding DNA: TGTGCCAGCAGCTTGGTGACCGGGACTAACCAAGAGACCCAGTACTTC.

The rearrangement joins TRBV10-3 to TRBJ2-3, with 8 positions matching TRBD2. Germline V gives CDR1 ENHRY, CDR2 SYGVKD. Losses at the gene ends were 10 bases for V and 0 bases for J; bases not matched to a gene: 9. The length of the CDR3 is 15 residues. The CDR3: CATNSGSSSTDTQYF. Written as DNA, the CDR3 is TGTGCCACCAACAGCGGGAGCTCTAGCACAGATACGCAGTATTTT.

This sequence joins TRBV7-2 and TRBJ2-5; D may be TRBD2 (6 bases). V lost 8 bases to trimming and J lost 5 bases, with 9 bases between them. The CDR3 length is 11 residues. The germline CDR1 and CDR2 sequences are SGHTA and FQGNSA. CDR3 DNA: TGTGCCAGCCGGGGGTTGGAGACCCAGTACTTC. Its translation: CASRGLETQYF.

The table lists this clonotype with a few counts. The rearrangement links TRBV29-1 to TRBJ2-7; no clear D gene. The CDR3 has 12 amino acids. CDR1 and CDR2 from the germline V gene are SQVTM and ANQGSEA. With 2 bases removed from V and 6 bases from J, the gap between germline ends came to 11 bases. The CDR3 DNA reads TGCAGCGTTGAATTGGGTTCGGGCGAGCAGTACTTC. Amino acid sequence: CSVELGSGEQYF.

This clonotype has at least ten counts. This sequence joins TRBV11-1 and TRBJ2-1; 9 nucleotides agree with TRBD1. The trim removed 5 bases at V and 0 bases at J, leaving 11 bases unmatched. From germline, CDR1 is SGHAT and CDR2 FQDESV (reference sequence). This CDR3 is 18 amino acids long. The CDR3 coding sequence is TGTGCCAGCAGCCCCCCTCTAGGGACAGGGAGCTCCTACAATGAGCAGTTCTTC. Translated: CASSPPLGTGSSYNEQFF.

The chain has TRBV25-1 and TRBJ2-6; D is possibly TRBD1 or TRBD2 (5 bases each). The CDR3 covers 14 residues. V was trimmed by 5 bases and J by 2 bases, leaving 7 bases between them. Germline V gene data show CDR1 as MGHDK and CDR2 as SYGVNS. This CDR3 is CASSRGAGANVLTF. CDR3 in DNA: TGTGCCAGCAGTCGAGGGGCTGGGGCCAACGTCCTGACTTTC. Drawing the rest from reference TRBV25-1 and TRBJ2-6, the complete variable domain is EADIYQTPRYLVIGTGKKITLECSQTMGHDKMYWYQQDPGMELHLIHYSYGVNSTEKGDLSSESTVSRIRTEHFPLTLESARPSHTSQYLCASSRGAGANVLTFGAGSRLTVL.

The J gene is TRBJ2-7, the V gene TRBV20-1; D gene unclear. The ends were cut back, 0 bases at V and 5 bases at J, with 2 bases in the middle. CDR3 size: 10 residues. Germline V CDR1 and CDR2: DFQATT, SNEGSKA (reference sequence). This CDR3 is CSARDNEQYF. The CDR3 region has the DNA TGCAGTGCTAGAGATAACGAGCAGTACTTC.

V is TRBV5-1 and J is TRBJ2-2, with D unresolved. This CDR3 contains 14 residues. The V gene's germline CDR1 is SGHRS and CDR2 YFSETQ. Trimming left V 4 bases short and J 5 bases short, with 12 bases between. CDR3: CASSPPSSTGELFF. CDR3 nucleotides: TGCGCCAGCAGCCCCCCCAGTAGTACCGGGGAGCTGTTTTTT.

This clonotype has only a few counts. This chain uses TRBV5-1 with TRBJ2-7; 7 nucleotides line up with TRBD2. Germline V CDR1 and CDR2: SGHRS, YFSETQ. The CDR3 is 13 amino acids. After removal of 3 bases from V and 7 bases from J, the junction contained 7 bases not matched to a gene. CDR3 coding DNA: TGCGCCAGCAGCTCGACCCCGGGGGGAGAGCAGTACTTC. It specifies CASSSTPGGEQYF.

This clonotype was observed a handful of times. The chain links TRBV2 to TRBJ2-3; tentatively, D is TRBD1 or TRBD2 (6 bases each). This CDR3 spans 14 amino acids. V was trimmed by 9 bases and J by 4 bases, leaving 17 bases between them. The V gene's germline CDR1 is SNHLY and CDR2 FYNNEI. CDR3 region: CASGLEGGADTQYF. The CDR3 DNA reads as TGTGCCAGTGGGCTGGAGGGGGGAGCAGATACGCAGTATTTT. The whole variable domain, remainder taken from reference TRBV2 and TRBJ2-3, is EPEVTQTPSHQVTQMGQEVILRCVPISNHLYFYWYRQILGQKVEFLVSFYNNEISEKSEIFDDQFSVERPDGSNFTLKIRSTKLEDSAMYFCASGLEGGADTQYFGPGTRLTVL.

The chain's CDR3 is CASSLDSKDNEQFF. In DNA form, the CDR3 reads TGTGCCAGCAGCTTGGACAGTAAGGACAATGAGCAGTTCTTC. The chain employs TRBV5-4 and TRBJ2-1; D is uncertain. Germline V CDR1 and CDR2: SGHNT, YYREEE (reference sequence). The CDR3 runs to 14 residues. V gave up 0 bases and J gave up 5 bases, with 9 bases separating them.

The chain carries TRBV6-1 and TRBJ2-7; no reliable D call. This CDR3 spans 13 amino acids. The germline V gene encodes CDR1 MNHNS and CDR2 SASEGT. V lost 1 base to trimming and J lost 6 bases, with 10 bases between them. In nucleotides, the CDR3 is TGTGCCAGCAGTGAAGGGAATGGTCTCGAGCAGTACTTC. It codes for CASSEGNGLEQYF.

In its sample, this clonotype was seen many times. The chain joins TRBV5-1 to TRBJ2-1; D is ambiguous. Trimming pared 0 bases from V and 5 bases from J, leaving 6 bases between. The CDR3 contains 13 residues. Per the germline V gene, CDR1 is SGHRS and CDR2 is YFSETQ. The CDR3 spells CASSLEVHNEQFF. In DNA, the CDR3 is TGCGCCAGCAGCTTGGAGGTACACAATGAGCAGTTCTTC. Variable domain in full (rest from reference TRBV5-1 and TRBJ2-1): KAGVTQTPRYLIKTRGQQVTLSCSPISGHRSVSWYQQTPGQGLQFLFEYFSETQRNKGNFPGRFSGRQFSNSRSEMNVSTLELGDSALYLCASSLEVHNEQFFGPGTRLTVL.

The sample holds a few counts of this clonotype. V usage is TRBV7-2 and J usage is TRBJ1-1; the D gene is possibly TRBD1 (6 bases). The ends were cut back, 6 bases at V and 1 base at J, with 15 bases in the middle. CDR3 length: 15 residues. Germline assignment: CDR1 SGHTA and CDR2 FQGNSA. CDR3 sequence reads: CASRLNRVGNTEAFF. CDR3 coding DNA: TGTGCCAGCAGATTAAACAGGGTGGGGAACACTGAAGCTTTCTTT.

The J gene is TRBJ2-2, the V gene TRBV20-1; the D is unclear. V shed 6 bases and J shed 4 bases, with 9 bases lying between them. The CDR3 length is 12 residues. Per the germline V gene, CDR1 is DFQATT and CDR2 is SNEGSKA (reference sequence). The CDR3 bases are TGCAGTGCCAAGAACCGCACCGGGGAGCTGTTTTTT. It encodes CSAKNRTGELFF.

This clonotype was counted a few times. The chain is built from TRBV5-1 and TRBJ2-5; D possibly uses TRBD1 or TRBD2 (5 bases each). This CDR3 contains 14 residues. The germline V and J ends were trimmed by 1 base and 4 bases, with 11 bases remaining between them. Germline CDR1 is SGHRS and CDR2 is YFSETQ. CDR3 protein: CASSLNGAGETQYF. CDR3 bases: TGCGCCAGCAGCTTGAACGGGGCGGGAGAGACCCAGTACTTC.

V usage is TRBV29-1 and J usage is TRBJ2-1, with TRBD2 matching over 9 bases. The V gene end was trimmed by 5 bases and the J gene end by 12 bases; junction bases not matched to a gene: 11. The CDR3 covers 13 residues. Germline CDR1 reads SQVTM; CDR2 reads ANQGSEA. In DNA, the CDR3 is TGCAGCGTTTCCCCCGGGCTAGCGGGAATGCAGTTCTTC. Translated: CSVSPGLAGMQFF.

This clonotype was observed many times. The chain combines TRBV4-2 with TRBJ2-2; TRBD1 aligns across 9 bases. V dropped 1 base and J dropped 5; count of bases not matched to a gene: 2. CDR3 length equals 15 residues. Germline values: CDR1 LGHNA, CDR2 YNFKEQ. The CDR3 here is CASSQVGQGTGELFF. The CDR3 nucleotides read TGTGCCAGCAGCCAAGTGGGACAGGGAACCGGGGAGCTGTTTTTT.

This clonotype was seen a few times. This chain links TRBV4-3 with TRBJ2-7; D might be TRBD1 or TRBD2, each matching 5 bases. The germline V gene encodes CDR1 LGHNA and CDR2 YSLEER. Trimming shortened V by 0 bases and J by 12 bases, and 18 bases separated the two germline ends. The length of the CDR3 is 14 residues. The CDR3 loop reads CASSQDSSPPGLYF. Here the CDR3 DNA reads TGCGCCAGCAGCCAAGACTCGTCACCCCCGGGGCTGTACTTC.

The chain uses TRBV6-5 and TRBJ2-4; D not certain. This CDR3 contains 17 residues. Trimming shortened V by 4 bases and J by 0 bases, and 16 bases separated the two germline ends. CDR1 MNHEY and CDR2 SVGAGI come from the germline V gene. The CDR3 region is CASSSRQQRLAKNIQYF. The CDR3 DNA follows: TGTGCCAGCAGTTCGAGACAACAACGGCTAGCCAAAAACATTCAGTACTTC.

The chain is built from TRBV12-3 or TRBV12-4 and TRBJ1-6; D uncertain. Trimming removed 1 base at V and 8 bases at J, with 6 bases between. This CDR3 is 13 amino acids long. DNA of the CDR3: TGTGCCAGCAGTTTAGGGGGTTATTCACCCCTCCACTTT. This gives the protein CASSLGGYSPLHF.

The sample holds a few counts of this clonotype. The V call is TRBV2, the J call TRBJ2-7, with D uncertain. The CDR3 runs to 15 residues. CDR1 is SNHLY, CDR2 FYNNEI, per germline. Trimming took off 6 bases at V and 2 bases at J, with 17 bases between the two ends. The CDR3 protein is CASSPLVGSTYEQYF. CDR3 DNA sequence: TGTGCCAGCAGCCCTCTCGTCGGGTCTACCTACGAGCAGTACTTC. Full variable domain (remainder filled in from reference TRBV2 and TRBJ2-7): EPEVTQTPSHQVTQMGQEVILRCVPISNHLYFYWYRQILGQKVEFLVSFYNNEISEKSEIFDDQFSVERPDGSNFTLKIRSTKLEDSAMYFCASSPLVGSTYEQYFGPGTRLTVT.

This clonotype showed up many times. The gene calls are TRBV4-3 and TRBJ1-5; D unclear. The CDR3 covers 14 residues. Germline V gene lookup returns CDR1 LGHNA and CDR2 YSLEER. Trimming took 0 bases from V and 5 from J, leaving 8 bases between them. The CDR3 sequence: CASSQERGDQPQHF. In DNA form, the CDR3 reads TGCGCCAGCAGCCAAGAACGCGGAGATCAGCCCCAGCATTTT.

This clonotype was found a few times. The chain joins TRBV12-3 or TRBV12-4 to TRBJ2-1; possible D gene TRBD1, 6 bases. V dropped 5 bases and J dropped 7 bases, with 12 bases sitting between them. The CDR3 is 13 amino acids. The CDR3 sequence is CASSQGTPNEQFF. The DNA of the CDR3 is TGTGCCAGCAGTCAGGGGACACCGAATGAGCAGTTCTTC.

In this sample, this clonotype turned up many times. A junction boundary mismatches the germline segment, possibly from a read error. This chain joins TRBV12-3 or TRBV12-4 and TRBJ2-1; 8 positions match TRBD2. The CDR3 loop spans 14 amino acids. CDR3 bases: TGTGCCAGCAGTATAGCGGGGCACTACAATGAGCAGTTCTTC. It specifies CASSIAGHYNEQFF.

This clonotype was counted between two and nine times. DNA for the CDR3: TGTGCCAGCAGTTTAAGTTCGCTTGGCTTCCTGGACGAGCAGTACTTC. Translated: CASSLSSLGFLDEQYF. This chain joins TRBV27 and TRBJ2-7; D gene ambiguous. The CDR3 loop spans 16 amino acids. Germline loops: CDR1 MNHEY, CDR2 SMNVEV (reference sequence). Trimming pared 2 bases from V and 5 bases from J, leaving 19 bases between.